The rows below give T cell receptor beta chains drawn from one sample of a study of identical twins. TCRdb re-derived calls from the 5' RACE reads in MiXCR, one entry per CDR3 protein. The sample holds 350,000 to 450,000 distinct CDR3 sequences; 15% to 20% are singletons and the top ten take approximately 12%. The sequenced material came from naive T cells sorted from blood. These receptors were obtained from a man in his forties or fifties in good health. CDR3s leave out the opening cysteine and the closing phenylalanine or tryptophan. Fields, in order: J gene, clone size, V gene, CDR3 protein. Only some rows state a clone size, as once, few, many or a class for expanded clones.

J gene: TRBJ2-1
clone size: few
V gene: TRBV18
CDR3 protein: ASSPGPGGEQF

J gene: TRBJ2-1
clone size: -
V gene: TRBV7-9
CDR3 protein: ASSLAGEWDEQF

J gene: TRBJ2-1
clone size: many
V gene: TRBV6-2/TRBV6-3
CDR3 protein: ASKQLAVWGYNEQF

J gene: TRBJ1-5
clone size: few
V gene: TRBV6-2/TRBV6-3
CDR3 protein: ASSYSYRNQPQH

J gene: TRBJ2-5
clone size: few
V gene: TRBV9
CDR3 protein: ASSLSNIEQETQY

J gene: TRBJ2-7
clone size: many
V gene: TRBV6-1
CDR3 protein: ASSDPRGWGSYEQY

J gene: TRBJ2-3
clone size: many
V gene: TRBV11-1
CDR3 protein: ASSTWTSGRTNTDTQY

J gene: TRBJ2-7
clone size: many
V gene: TRBV4-1
CDR3 protein: ASSHGSRAHYEQY

J gene: TRBJ2-7
clone size: few
V gene: TRBV6-5
CDR3 protein: ASSWSGVAYEQY

J gene: TRBJ2-7
clone size: many
V gene: TRBV20-1
CDR3 protein: SALGDHPYEQY

J gene: TRBJ2-1
clone size: -
V gene: TRBV12-3/TRBV12-4
CDR3 protein: ASTGGQYNEQF

J gene: TRBJ2-7
clone size: -
V gene: TRBV5-5
CDR3 protein: ASSFNMGYEQY

J gene: TRBJ1-6
clone size: -
V gene: TRBV28
CDR3 protein: ASSFFANSPLH

J gene: TRBJ1-1
clone size: many
V gene: TRBV29-1
CDR3 protein: SVEVQGGTEAF

J gene: TRBJ2-1
clone size: few
V gene: TRBV20-1
CDR3 protein: SARSSGKPYNEQF

J gene: TRBJ1-1
clone size: many
V gene: TRBV29-1
CDR3 protein: SVTKTLLNTEAF